This is a list of T cell receptor beta chains from one sample in a study of post-analysis software for immune sequencing data. Each CDR3 protein gets one entry after TCRdb re-called the PCR reads with MiXCR. The data contain approximately 350,000 distinct CDR3 sequences, roughly 35% of them singletons. Sequenced: blood. Receptors originate from a girl aged 10-17 years with multiple sclerosis. Each CDR3 is given without its conserved first and last residue. Some rows mark clone size as missing; the rest say once, few, many or name a class of expanded clone.

TRBJ2-1 TRBV20-1 - SARDWGFGNEQF
TRBJ1-4 TRBV30 few ASGSGKLF
TRBJ2-3 TRBV12-3/TRBV12-4 - ASRGQVRGDTQY
TRBJ2-3 TRBV12-3/TRBV12-4 - ASSFGLQNTDTQY
TRBJ2-3 TRBV12-3/TRBV12-4 few ASSPVGGAPSTDTQY
TRBJ2-7 TRBV4-3 - ASSHWGQGPYEQY
TRBJ2-1 TRBV2 - ASSGWSHGYNEQF
TRBJ2-7 TRBV20-1 few SAKKTGHEQY
TRBJ1-4 TRBV4-1 - ASSQDPPTALGDEKLF
TRBJ2-7 TRBV6-5 many ASSPSTVNYEQY
TRBJ2-1 TRBV12-3/TRBV12-4 - ASSGEAATYNEQF
TRBJ1-1 TRBV4-3 - ASSQDTTRLNTEAF
TRBJ2-3 TRBV10-1 - ASSSHAFSTDTQY
TRBJ1-5 TRBV6-5 - ASSNAGEGPQH
TRBJ2-1 TRBV9 - ASSVETSGGNEQF
TRBJ2-7 TRBV12-3/TRBV12-4 - ASSFRGTGGNEQY
TRBJ2-5 TRBV7-2 few ASSSRTREYQETQY
TRBJ2-7 TRBV4-3 few ASSMTSSGVYEQY
TRBJ2-1 TRBV3-1 few ASSQNGVGIIVDEQF
TRBJ1-4 TRBV3-1 - ASSQGPSEKLF
TRBJ2-1 TRBV11-2 few ASSLSGGETGNEQF
TRBJ1-2 TRBV2 few ASSESGPGYT
TRBJ2-3 TRBV20-1 few SARDTLKVTDTQY
TRBJ2-3 TRBV6-2/TRBV6-3 - ASSSPETLSTDTQY
TRBJ1-2 TRBV6-5 - ASSYRSMTDNYGYT
TRBJ1-2 TRBV14 - ASSQIDRGSSYGYT
TRBJ1-2 TRBV12-3/TRBV12-4 - ASTSGYGYT
- TRBV6-2/TRBV6-3 - ASSLTLETQY
TRBJ2-1 TRBV12-3/TRBV12-4 - ASSSMGPVYELF
TRBJ2-1 TRBV5-1 many ASSLASGGADEQF
TRBJ2-4 TRBV6-2/TRBV6-3 once TSSPRTLAKNIQY
TRBJ2-7 TRBV7-9 few ASSPIGATYEQY
TRBJ2-3 TRBV7-9 - ASSLKQGVDTQY
TRBJ2-3 TRBV3-1 - ASSPWIGGGSTDTQY
TRBJ1-5 TRBV6-6 - ASSLRESAQPQH
TRBJ1-5 TRBV20-1 once SAETGLNNQPQH
TRBJ2-3 TRBV7-9 - ASSFNSGGAGDTQY
TRBJ2-3 TRBV12-3/TRBV12-4 many ASSLQPRGTDTQY
TRBJ1-6 TRBV5-1 few ASSLGQELSPLH
TRBJ1-2 TRBV12-3/TRBV12-4 - ASSLGQGAQGYGYT
TRBJ1-1 TRBV4-1 - ASSPGDRLMNTEAF
TRBJ1-6 TRBV4-2 - ASSQDFRTGGRSSPLH
- TRBV7-6 - ASSLAGGGVGETQY
TRBJ1-2 TRBV7-9 few ASSLPINRGPYNYGYT
TRBJ1-6 TRBV6-6 few ASSPGGPLH
TRBJ2-1 TRBV12-3/TRBV12-4 few ASSTSGGPSNEQF
TRBJ1-1 TRBV12-3/TRBV12-4 - ASSDNRGLGLSSAF
TRBJ2-1 TRBV18 - ASSPGVRDEQF
TRBJ2-7 TRBV12-3/TRBV12-4 many ASSVQYEQY
TRBJ2-3 TRBV12-3/TRBV12-4 - ASRSSGGTNTQY
TRBJ2-7 TRBV20-1 - SATSSGGAFYEQY